What follows are 25 T cell receptor beta chains derived from one specimen sequenced in a study of ipilimumab plus nivolumab after autologous stem cell transplantation. Repertoires were generated with immunoSEQ multiplex PCR, while TCRdb's copy carries only in-frame clones and drops some. The sample lists about 17,000 clones, roughly 80% occurring once. The sequenced sample was PBMCs, obtained in a trial of ipilimumab plus nivolumab as post-transplant consolidation. All receptors come from a male donor with diffuse large B-cell lymphoma.

This clone was recorded only once. This chain uses TRBV2 with TRBJ2-2, with 7 positions matching TRBD1. With 6 bases clipped from V and 5 bases from J, the junction kept 6 bases outside the gene matches. The CDR3 consists of 14 residues. Looked up from germline, CDR1 is SNHLY and CDR2 is FYNNEI. CDR3 sequence: CASRRDRETGELFF. DNA for the CDR3: TGTGCCAGCAGACGCGACAGGGAGACCGGGGAGCTGTTTTTT.

In its sample, this clone was seen once. The chain employs TRBV29-1 and TRBJ1-5; D gene unclear. Germline values: CDR1 SQVTM, CDR2 ANQGSEA. V was clipped by 5 bases and J by 7 bases, with 15 bases between them. The CDR3 covers 13 residues. DNA for the CDR3: TGCAGCGTTTCCCTGGGCGGAGGACAGCCCCAGCATTTT. Its translation: CSVSLGGGQPQHF.

The gene calls are TRBV5-8 and TRBJ2-3, with TRBD1 matching 7 bases. The germline V gene encodes CDR1 SGHTS and CDR2 YDEGEE. J was trimmed by 2 bases and V by 0 bases; bases with no gene match: 6. This CDR3 has 16 amino acids. The CDR3 sequence: CASSLGQGRVTDTQYF. CDR3 coding DNA: TGTGCCAGCAGCTTGGGACAGGGAAGGGTCACAGATACGCAGTATTTT. Based on the CDR3 plus reference TRBV5-8 and TRBJ2-3, the full variable domain is EAGVTQSPTHLIKTRGQQATLRCSPISGHTSVYWYQQALGLGLQFLLWYDEGEERNRGNFPPRFSGRQFPNYSSELNVNALELEDSALYLCASSLGQGRVTDTQYFGPGTRLTVL.

This chain joins TRBV5-1 and TRBJ2-1; D remains ambiguous. Trimming shortened V by 1 base and J by 5 bases, and 16 bases separated the two germline ends. This CDR3 comprises 16 residues. CDR1 is SGHRS, CDR2 YFSETQ, per germline. Here the CDR3 DNA reads TGCGCCAGCAGCTTGAGTGCGGATCTGAGAAACAATGAGCAGTTCTTC. Translation: CASSLSADLRNNEQFF.

This clone was observed a handful of times. The chain combines TRBV5-1 with TRBJ1-4, with 9 bases lining up with TRBD1. Looked up from germline, CDR1 is SGHRS and CDR2 is YFSETQ. Trimming took 3 bases from V and 8 from J; bases not matched to a gene: 8. The CDR3 sequence is 15 residues long. The CDR3 loop is CASSWDRDEDEKLFF. The CDR3 nucleotides are TGCGCCAGCAGCTGGGACAGGGATGAGGACGAAAAACTGTTTTTT.

This sequence joins TRBV18 and TRBJ2-5; D is ambiguous. Per germline, CDR1 KGHSH and CDR2 LQKENI. CDR3 length: 14 amino acids. With 5 bases removed from V and 4 bases from J, the gap between germline ends came to 14 bases. The CDR3 DNA is TGTGCCAGCTCAGGTTTAGGTCGTGGAGAGACCCAGTACTTC. The encoded protein is CASSGLGRGETQYF.

The gene calls are TRBV29-1 and TRBJ2-7, with D perhaps matching TRBD2 (6 bases). This CDR3 has 16 residues. The V end lost 4 bases, the J end lost 5 bases, and 24 bases lay between the germline ends. Germline V gives CDR1 SQVTM, CDR2 ANQGSEA. The CDR3 is CSVVSGLASARDEQYF. The DNA for the CDR3 is TGCAGCGTTGTTTCGGGGCTGGCTAGCGCTCGGGACGAGCAGTACTTC.

This rearrangement joins TRBV5-4 to TRBJ1-5; TRBD1 agrees at 7 bases. V shed 7 bases, J shed 3 bases, and the junction held 1 base outside the gene matches. Germline V gene data show CDR1 as SGHNT and CDR2 as YYREEE (reference sequence). There are 12 residues in the CDR3. The CDR3 DNA reads as TGTGCCAGCGGGACAGACAATCAGCCCCAGCATTTT. Translated: CASGTDNQPQHF.

The V gene is TRBV7-3, the J gene TRBJ1-6; D perhaps matches TRBD1 (5 bases). Germline V gene lookup returns CDR1 SGHTA and CDR2 FQGTGA. The CDR3 totals 16 residues. V dropped 2 bases and J dropped 7 bases, with 15 bases sitting between them. CDR3 nucleotides: TGTGCCAGCAGCTTACGAAATCCAGGGCTAAATTCACCCCTCCACTTT. Amino acid sequence: CASSLRNPGLNSPLHF.

This clone is hyperexpanded. The chain couples TRBV7-9 to TRBJ1-4, with D tentatively TRBD1 (6 bases). This CDR3 region has 16 residues. Germline V gene sequence: CDR1 SEHNR, CDR2 FQNEAQ (reference sequence). Trimming shortened V by 4 bases and J by 8 bases, and 20 bases separated the two germline ends. The CDR3 DNA reads as TGTGCCAGCAGCTCCTCGCGAGGGGGGTTTTTCGAAAAACTGTTTTTT. It encodes CASSSSRGGFFEKLFF.

V gene TRBV5-8 combines with J gene TRBJ2-2; 8 bases map to TRBD2. The ends lost 0 bases at V and 4 bases at J; junction bases unmatched: 5. This CDR3 region has 16 residues. Germline V lookup: CDR1 SGHTS, CDR2 YDEGEE. CDR3 sequence: CASSLELAAITGELFF. The CDR3 DNA is TGTGCCAGCAGCTTGGAACTAGCGGCCATCACCGGGGAGCTGTTTTTT.

CDR3 loop: CASSLQSGRAVDEQFF. DNA of the CDR3: TGTGCCAGCAGCCTCCAGAGCGGGAGGGCCGTGGATGAGCAGTTCTTC. The V and J genes are TRBV27 and TRBJ2-1, with 10 bases aligning to TRBD2. This CDR3 has 16 residues. The V gene's germline CDR1 is MNHEY and CDR2 SMNVEV (reference sequence). J lost 8 bases, V lost 6 bases, and 13 bases had no gene match.

This sequence joins TRBV6-1 and TRBJ1-1; 7 positions match TRBD1. Trimming took 8 bases from V and 0 from J; bases not matched to a gene: 6. The CDR3 is 14 residues long. CDR1 and CDR2 from the germline V gene are MNHNS and SASEGT. In nucleotides, the CDR3 is TGTGCCAGCTCCTTGGGACAGTTGAACACTGAAGCTTTCTTT. This sequence encodes CASSLGQLNTEAFF.

The chain recombines TRBV19 with TRBJ2-3; 7 nucleotides line up with TRBD1. Germline V CDR1 and CDR2: LNHDA, SQIVND (reference sequence). V lost 4 bases, J lost 4 bases, and 11 bases stayed unmatched. The CDR3 extends over 16 amino acids. CDR3 sequence: CASSTRQGEVSDTQYF. The DNA for the CDR3 is TGTGCCAGTAGTACTCGACAGGGCGAAGTATCAGATACGCAGTATTTT.

V usage is TRBV15 and J usage is TRBJ1-2, with D possibly matching TRBD1 (6 bases). This CDR3 has 14 amino acids. CDR1 LNHNV and CDR2 YYDKDF come from the germline V gene (reference sequence). The V end was cut by 5 bases, the J end by 5 bases, with 15 bases between. Here the CDR3 DNA reads TGTGCCACCAGCTATCGCGGGGGCAGATATGGCTACACCTTC. The encoded protein is CATSYRGGRYGYTF. The full variable domain, rest sourced from reference TRBV15 and TRBJ1-2, is DAMVIQNPRYQVTQFGKPVTLSCSQTLNHNVMYWYQQKSSQAPKLLFHYYDKDFNNEADTPDNFQSRRPNTSFCFLDIRSPGLGDTAMYLCATSYRGGRYGYTFGSGTRLTVV.

The chain is built from TRBV28 and TRBJ1-2; 8 positions agree with TRBD1. J was trimmed by 3 bases and V by 5 bases; bases with no gene match: 5. The germline gives CDR1 MDHEN, CDR2 SYDVKM. The CDR3 loop spans 14 amino acids. DNA of the CDR3: TGTGCCAGCAGTCAGGGACAGGCCTACTATGGCTACACCTTC. Translation: CASSQGQAYYGYTF.

The rearrangement uses TRBV7-2 and TRBJ1-1; D unresolved. The CDR3 runs 14 residues. The ends were cut back, 3 bases at V and 1 base at J, with 9 bases in the middle. CDR1 is SGHTA and CDR2 is FQGNSA in the germline V gene. The DNA for the CDR3 is TGTGCCAGCAGCTTCTCAGGAAGGAACACTGAAGCTTTCTTT. It encodes CASSFSGRNTEAFF.

The V call is TRBV2, the J call TRBJ1-1, with D uncertain. The V gene lost 7 bases and the J gene lost 1 base, with 16 bases spanning the gap. Germline lookup yields CDR1 SNHLY and CDR2 FYNNEI. The CDR3 consists of 15 residues. The CDR3 here is CASKRVGRPNTEAFF. CDR3 bases: TGTGCCAGCAAAAGGGTTGGGCGTCCGAACACTGAAGCTTTCTTT.

The chain is built from TRBV7-8 and TRBJ1-5; no clear D gene. This CDR3 region has 15 residues. The germline V and J ends were trimmed by 2 bases and 5 bases, with 13 bases remaining between them. From germline, CDR1 is SGHVS and CDR2 FQNEAQ. CDR3 in DNA: TGTGCCAGCAGCTTACCCGCCGGGGTCGATCAGCCCCAGCATTTT. Translation: CASSLPAGVDQPQHF. The complete variable domain, with remaining parts taken from reference TRBV7-8 and TRBJ1-5, reads GAGVSQSPRYKVAKRGQDVALRCDPISGHVSLFWYQQALGQGPEFLTYFQNEAQLDKSGLPSDRFFAERPEGSVSTLKIQRTQQEDSAVYLCASSLPAGVDQPQHFGDGTRLSIL.

The V gene is TRBV7-9, the J gene TRBJ1-4; maybe TRBD1 (5 bases). Trimming stripped 2 bases from V and 8 bases from J, with 12 bases between. The CDR3 totals 14 residues. Germline V gene sequence: CDR1 SEHNR, CDR2 FQNEAQ (reference sequence). CDR3 in DNA: TGTGCCAGCAGCTTAATGGAGAGGGGAGAAAAACTGTTTTTT. Its translation is CASSLMERGEKLFF.

The chain joins TRBV30 to TRBJ1-5; tentatively, D is TRBD1 (5 bases). Trimming removed 2 bases at V and 4 bases at J, with 18 bases between. The germline CDR1 and CDR2 sequences are GTSNPN and SVGIG (reference sequence). The CDR3 runs to 16 residues. The CDR3 sequence is CAWSPLWGGVNQPQHF. Here the CDR3 DNA reads TGTGCCTGGAGTCCACTTTGGGGGGGAGTGAATCAGCCCCAGCATTTT.

The J gene is TRBJ2-3, the V gene TRBV9; D gene ambiguous. Germline V lookup: CDR1 SGDLS, CDR2 YYNGEE. V shed 4 bases and J shed 1 base, with 4 bases lying between them. CDR3 length: 12 residues. CDR3 nucleotide sequence: TGTGCCAGCAGCTCCCGCACAGATACGCAGTATTTT. Translated, it gives CASSSRTDTQYF.

The V call is TRBV28, the J call TRBJ1-2, with a weak D call TRBD1 (5 bases). V lost 3 bases, J lost 4 bases, and 6 bases lay in between. Germline V gives CDR1 MDHEN, CDR2 SYDVKM. The CDR3 covers 12 residues. This CDR3 is CASSLGRYGYTF. The CDR3 DNA reads TGTGCCAGCAGTTTGGGGCGCTATGGCTACACCTTC.

CDR3 in amino acids: CASSPWTTSTDTQYF. In DNA form, the CDR3 reads TGTGCCAGCTCACCATGGACTACAAGCACAGATACGCAGTATTTT. The V call is TRBV18, the J call TRBJ2-3; tentative D call: TRBD2 (6 bases). The CDR3 contains 15 residues. CDR1 and CDR2 from the germline V gene are KGHSH and LQKENI. Trimming removed 2 bases at V and 0 bases at J, with 9 bases between. The whole variable domain, filled in from reference TRBV18 and TRBJ2-3, reads NAGVMQNPRHLVRRRGQEARLRCSPMKGHSHVYWYRQLPEEGLKFMVYLQKENIIDESGMPKERFSAEFPKEGPSILRIQQVVRGDSAAYFCASSPWTTSTDTQYFGPGTRLTVL.

CDR3 nucleotide sequence: TGTGCCAACTCTCCGGGGGACCCTAATGAGCAGTTCTTC. It specifies CANSPGDPNEQFF. This sequence joins TRBV10-3 and TRBJ2-1, with a weak D call TRBD2 (6 bases). CDR3 length equals 13 residues. V dropped 10 bases and J dropped 7 bases, with 17 bases sitting between them. Germline V gene data show CDR1 as ENHRY and CDR2 as SYGVKD.